A selection of T cell receptor beta chains follows, all from one sample in a study of shared clonotypes between healthy human individuals. Sequencing was performed with immunoSEQ multiplex PCR; in TCRdb, only in-frame clones are kept and a portion is missing. The data show a few million clones, just over 90% seen once. Sequencing was done on a sample of naive CD8+ T cells from PBMCs. The receptors come from a young man in good health. Some clones in this sample may be carry-over from other donors' samples. CDR3s include the opening cysteine and the closing phenylalanine or tryptophan. A D gene is named only where the DNA matches it firmly. Clone size, where shown, is once, few, many, or a class for clones that have expanded.

once,.,TRBV11-2,TRBJ1-1,TGTGCCAGCAGCACGGCGACATCGGCCTGGTTGGAAGCTTTCTTT,CASSTATSAWLEAFF
.,.,TRBV11-2,TRBJ2-7,TGTGCCAGCAGCTTGCCTTTGAGGGCAGGCGAGCAGTACTTC,CASSLPLRAGEQYF
once,.,TRBV28,TRBJ1-1,TGTGCCAGCAGCCCCCAGCTGGGAAGAAACACTGAAGCTTTCTTT,CASSPQLGRNTEAFF
once,TRBD2,TRBV7-2,TRBJ2-3,TGTGCCAGCAGCGCGCCGACTAGCGGGACTAGCACAGATACGCAGTATTTT,CASSAPTSGTSTDTQYF
.,TRBD1,TRBV2,TRBJ2-7,TGTGCCAGCAGTGATAAGACAGGGAACTACGAGCAGTACTTC,CASSDKTGNYEQYF
.,.,TRBV5-6,TRBJ2-7,TGTGCCAGCAGCTTGGACAGGGACTCCTACGAGCAGTACTTC,CASSLDRDSYEQYF
once,.,TRBV7-8,TRBJ1-3,TGTGCCAGCAGCTTTCTGGCGGACCATTCTGGAAACACCATATATTTT,CASSFLADHSGNTIYF
.,TRBD1,TRBV28,TRBJ1-2,TGTGCCAGCACCGCCGTCCGGGACAGCCCCTACCCTATCTTC,CASTAVRDSPYPIF
.,.,TRBV9,TRBJ2-1,TGTGCCAGCAGCGTTGGGCAGGCCAATGAGCAGTTCTTC,CASSVGQANEQFF
.,.,TRBV5-6,TRBJ2-1,TGTGCCAGCAGCTTGCTCCCGGATGGCCAGCCCAATAGTGAGCAGTTCTTC,CASSLLPDGQPNSEQFF
once,TRBD2,TRBV4-1,TRBJ2-1,TGCGCCAGCAGCCAAGACGGGCGGGAGCCCTACAATGAGCAGTTCTTC,CASSQDGREPYNEQFF